Below are 16 T cell receptor beta chains sequenced from a single sample in a study of immune reconstitution after stem cell transplant in scleroderma. TCRdb re-called the RT-PCR reads with MiXCR, one entry per CDR3 protein. The sample lists 1,500 to 2,000 distinct CDR3 sequences; roughly 13% were seen once. This material was acquired before or after autologous hematopoietic stem cell transplantation (not recorded which). These receptors all come from a female donor with systemic sclerosis.

The CDR3 DNA reads as TGTGCCAGCAGCTCAACACGTATGGGTTACGAGCAGTACTTC. Amino acids: CASSSTRMGYEQYF. This chain connects TRBV7-8 to TRBJ2-7; no firm D call. There are 14 residues in the CDR3. Between the trimmed V and J ends, which lost 4 bases and 4 bases, there was a span of 14 bases. In germline, CDR1 is SGHVS, CDR2 FQNEAQ.

By share, this clonotype ranks as medium-sized. The rearrangement links TRBV27 to TRBJ2-5; no firm D call. V lost 2 bases, J lost 5 bases, and 9 bases lay in between. This CDR3 region has 13 residues. Germline values: CDR1 MNHEY, CDR2 SMNVEV (reference sequence). The CDR3 loop reads CASSLMARETQYF. The DNA of the CDR3 is TGTGCCAGCAGTTTAATGGCTAGGGAGACCCAGTACTTC.

This clonotype is deemed medium-sized. The chain joins TRBV11-2 to TRBJ1-1, with unresolved D. The CDR3 consists of 14 residues. CDR1 SGHAT and CDR2 FQNNGV come from the germline V gene. The ends were cut back, 5 bases at V and 6 bases at J, with 16 bases in the middle. The CDR3 protein is CASSLGPVGAEAFF. CDR3 DNA sequence: TGTGCCAGCAGCCTAGGACCGGTTGGCGCTGAAGCTTTCTTT. Using reference TRBV11-2 and TRBJ1-1 for the parts outside the CDR3, the full variable domain is EAGVAQSPRYKIIEKRQSVAFWCNPISGHATLYWYQQILGQGPKLLIQFQNNGVVDDSQLPKDRFSAERLKGVDSTLKIQPAKLEDSAVYLCASSLGPVGAEAFFGQGTRLTVV.

This clonotype is categorized as medium-sized. The chain has TRBV5-5 and TRBJ1-2, with D unclear. Germline V lookup: CDR1 SGHKS, CDR2 YYEKEE (reference sequence). Trimming took off 4 bases at V and 2 bases at J, with 6 bases between the two ends. The CDR3 extends over 12 amino acids. The CDR3 loop is CASSPVNYGYTF. In nucleotides, the CDR3 is TGTGCCAGCAGCCCAGTGAACTATGGCTACACCTTC.

In its sample, this clonotype is medium-sized (0.01 to 0.1%). This chain connects TRBV29-1 to TRBJ2-7; D perhaps matches TRBD1 (6 bases). This CDR3 is built from 12 residues. The V gene's germline CDR1 is SQVTM and CDR2 ANQGSEA. Trimming left V 5 bases short and J 4 bases short, with 12 bases between. DNA of the CDR3: TGCAGCGTTCGGACAGCCGGGTACGAGCAGTACTTC. Translated, it gives CSVRTAGYEQYF.

By its share, this clonotype is medium-sized. The CDR3 region is CSAQDFPGSYEQYF. In DNA form, the CDR3 reads TGCAGTGCTCAAGACTTCCCGGGGTCCTACGAGCAGTACTTC. The J gene is TRBJ2-7, the V gene TRBV20-1; D is possibly TRBD2 (5 bases). In germline, CDR1 is DFQATT, CDR2 SNEGSKA (reference sequence). The V end was cut by 5 bases, the J end by 1 base, with 15 bases between. The CDR3 is 14 amino acids.

Judged by abundance, this clonotype is medium-sized (0.01 to 0.1%). V and J are TRBV20-1 and TRBJ2-1, with 9 bases that match TRBD1. V lost 3 bases, J lost 8 bases, and 2 bases stayed unmatched. Germline V gene sequence: CDR1 DFQATT, CDR2 SNEGSKA (reference sequence). The CDR3 sequence is 12 residues long. The DNA of the CDR3 is TGCAGTGCTAGGGGACAGGGCTATGAGCAGTTCTTC. Translation: CSARGQGYEQFF.

This clonotype was recorded a few times. The chain has TRBV3-1 and TRBJ1-2; 7 nucleotides align to TRBD1. J lost 5 bases, V lost 2 bases, and 5 bases had no gene match. The CDR3 runs to 14 residues. CDR1 LGHDT and CDR2 YNNKEL come from the germline V gene (reference sequence). This CDR3 is CASSQTSGGYGYTF. DNA for the CDR3: TGTGCCAGCAGCCAAACCTCAGGGGGATATGGCTACACCTTC.

This clonotype has just a few counts. This chain uses TRBV5-1 with TRBJ2-7; TRBD1 matches at 8 bases. The CDR3 is 15 residues long. Germline CDR1 reads SGHRS; CDR2 reads YFSETQ. V trimming: 4 bases; J trimming: 6 bases; junction bases outside the gene matches: 12. Written as DNA, the CDR3 is TGCGCCAGCAGCCCAGAGTTAGGACAGGGTCGCGAGCAGTACTTC. Amino acids: CASSPELGQGREQYF.

In its sample, this clonotype ranks as medium-sized. V and J are TRBV15 and TRBJ1-1; tentatively, D is TRBD1 (5 bases). V lost 8 bases and J lost 5, with 15 bases in between. Germline V gene data show CDR1 as LNHNV and CDR2 as YYDKDF (reference sequence). The length of the CDR3 is 13 residues. The CDR3 nucleotides are TGTGCCACCTTTAATCCGAAGGGGACTGAAGCTTTCTTT. This gives the protein CATFNPKGTEAFF.

The chain has TRBV20-1 and TRBJ2-2, with D perhaps TRBD1 (6 bases). CDR1 is DFQATT and CDR2 is SNEGSKA in the germline V gene (reference sequence). The CDR3 covers 15 residues. Trimming removed 4 bases at V and 0 bases at J, with 12 bases between. For the CDR3, the DNA is TGCAGTGCTACCGACAGGAACGCGAACACCGGGGAGCTGTTTTTT. It specifies CSATDRNANTGELFF.

This clonotype counts as medium-sized (0.01 to 0.1%). The V call is TRBV3-1, the J call TRBJ2-1; 7 positions match TRBD1. The CDR3 covers 14 residues. With 5 bases clipped from V and 4 bases from J, the junction kept 5 bases outside the gene matches. Germline V lookup: CDR1 LGHDT, CDR2 YNNKEL (reference sequence). The CDR3: CASSFRTGYNEQFF. In DNA form, the CDR3 reads TGTGCCAGCAGCTTTCGGACAGGATACAATGAGCAGTTCTTC.

By share, this clonotype ranks as medium-sized (0.01 to 0.1%). This chain links TRBV20-1 with TRBJ2-2, with TRBD1 matching 9 bases. CDR3 length: 15 amino acids. V lost 6 bases, J lost 2 bases, and 7 bases stayed unmatched. The germline CDR1 and CDR2 sequences are DFQATT and SNEGSKA (reference sequence). CDR3 residues: CSADHRGLNTGELFF. The CDR3 DNA follows: TGCAGTGCGGATCACAGGGGGCTAAACACCGGGGAGCTGTTTTTT.

This clonotype was counted a few times. J is TRBJ1-6 and V is TRBV30, with a weak D call TRBD1 (5 bases). This CDR3 spans 13 amino acids. V lost 3 bases, J lost 5 bases, and 8 bases lay in between. The germline CDR1 and CDR2 sequences are GTSNPN and SVGIG (reference sequence). In DNA form, the CDR3 reads TGTGCCTGGAGGACAGTGCATAATTCACCCCTCCACTTT. It codes for CAWRTVHNSPLHF.

By share, this clonotype ranks as medium-sized. CDR3 sequence: CASSRLEGNQPQHF. The CDR3 DNA reads as TGTGCCAGCAGTCGGTTAGAGGGTAATCAGCCCCAGCATTTT. The chain has TRBV2 and TRBJ1-5; no definite D call. Germline V lookup: CDR1 SNHLY, CDR2 FYNNEI. Trimming stripped 5 bases from V and 4 bases from J, with 12 bases between. The CDR3 has 14 amino acids.

By proportion, this clonotype is large. The chain employs TRBV7-9 and TRBJ2-7; tentatively, D is TRBD1 (6 bases). Trimming stripped 8 bases from V and 1 base from J, with 9 bases between. Germline loops: CDR1 SEHNR, CDR2 FQNEAQ (reference sequence). This CDR3 comprises 12 residues. The chain's CDR3 is CASGGPSYEQYF. The DNA for the CDR3 is TGTGCCAGCGGGGGCCCTTCCTACGAGCAGTACTTC.